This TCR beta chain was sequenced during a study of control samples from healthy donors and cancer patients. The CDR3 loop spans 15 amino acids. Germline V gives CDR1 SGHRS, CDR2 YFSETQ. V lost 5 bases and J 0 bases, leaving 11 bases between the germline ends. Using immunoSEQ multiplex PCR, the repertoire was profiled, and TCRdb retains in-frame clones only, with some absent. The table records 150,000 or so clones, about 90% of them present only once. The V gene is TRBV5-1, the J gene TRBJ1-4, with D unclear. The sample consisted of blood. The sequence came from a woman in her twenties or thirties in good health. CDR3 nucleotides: TGCGCCAGCAGGGAAACAGTTTCAACTAATGAAAAACTGTTTTTT. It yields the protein CASRETVSTNEKLFF.